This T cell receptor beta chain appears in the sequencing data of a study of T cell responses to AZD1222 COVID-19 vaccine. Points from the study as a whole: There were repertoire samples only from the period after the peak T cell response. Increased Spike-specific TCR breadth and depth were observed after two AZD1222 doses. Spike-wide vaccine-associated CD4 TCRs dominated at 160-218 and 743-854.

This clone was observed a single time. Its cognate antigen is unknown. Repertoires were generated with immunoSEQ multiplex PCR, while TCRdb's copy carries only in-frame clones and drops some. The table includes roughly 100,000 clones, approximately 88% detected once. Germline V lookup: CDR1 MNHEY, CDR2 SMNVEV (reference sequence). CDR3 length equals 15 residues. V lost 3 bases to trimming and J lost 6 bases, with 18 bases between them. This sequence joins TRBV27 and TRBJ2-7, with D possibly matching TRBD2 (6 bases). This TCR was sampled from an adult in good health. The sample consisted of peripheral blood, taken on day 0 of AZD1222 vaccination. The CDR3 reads CASSLGGGYRAEQYF. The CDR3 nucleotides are TGTGCCAGCAGTTTGGGTGGGGGGTATAGAGCCGAGCAGTACTTC.